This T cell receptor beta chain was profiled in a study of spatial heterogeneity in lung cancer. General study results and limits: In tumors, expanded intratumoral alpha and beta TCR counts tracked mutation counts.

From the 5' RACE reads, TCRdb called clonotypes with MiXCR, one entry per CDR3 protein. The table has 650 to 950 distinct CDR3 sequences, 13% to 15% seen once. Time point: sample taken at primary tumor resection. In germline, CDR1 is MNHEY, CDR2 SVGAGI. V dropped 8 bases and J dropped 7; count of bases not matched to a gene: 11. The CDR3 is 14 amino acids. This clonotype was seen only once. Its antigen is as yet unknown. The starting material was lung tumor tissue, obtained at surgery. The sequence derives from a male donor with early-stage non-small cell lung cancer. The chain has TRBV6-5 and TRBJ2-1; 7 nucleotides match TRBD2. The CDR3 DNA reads TGTGCCAGCCTTGGGAGCGGGGCTCCGAATGAGCAGTTCTTC. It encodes CASLGSGAPNEQFF.